The clone carrying this TCR beta chain has only a few counts. Its antigen remains unidentified. This record belongs to a study of shared clonotypes between healthy human individuals. General study findings and limits: Enrolling few donors narrowed the genetic and exposure-history diversity that was represented.

This CDR3 is 14 amino acids long. After removal of 3 bases from V and 2 bases from J, the junction contained 2 bases not matched to a gene. Germline loops: CDR1 LNHDA, CDR2 SQIVND (reference sequence). Several immunoSEQ 96-well plates shared each subset's DNA, each plate a replicate. Clones were read by immunoSEQ multiplex PCR, and TCRdb kept only the in-frame ones, dropping some. The profile covers 950,000 to 1,100,000 clones, with 75% appearing a single time and nearly 1.5% taken by the ten largest. The sequence was obtained from a man younger than 35 in good health. This chain uses TRBV19 with TRBJ2-3, with 7 nucleotides matching TRBD2. Source material: memory CD4+ T cells sorted from blood. Subset of the sample: CD45RA-negative fraction. CDR3 residues: CASSIRGVTDTQYF. The CDR3 nucleotides read TGTGCCAGTAGTATCCGGGGGGTCACAGATACGCAGTATTTT.